The text below deals with one TCR beta chain. This receptor's antigen is unknown. No per-base quality is available; no much larger clone lies one base away. The sample belongs to a study of regulatory T cells in long-lasting Graves disease (dated by TCRdb to 2020 to 2022). The study in broad terms: Newly diagnosed Graves' disease patients had taken antithyroid drugs for less than 3 months. Patients with persistent Graves' disease were compared with patients with newly diagnosed Graves' disease using TCR sequencing and RNA sequencing of peripheral blood. The study took place in China and was registered as a clinical trial. A total of roughly 33 samples underwent TCR sequencing: 13 from persistent and roughly 20 from newly diagnosed Graves' disease patients.

In light of the paper, this sample's time point label describes: newly diagnosed GD, antithyroid drugs for less than 3 months. RNA was extracted from PBMCs in TRIzol for both TCR sequencing and RNA sequencing. Graves' disease was diagnosed according to American Thyroid Association guidelines. Patients were recruited from an endocrinology department in Xi'an, China. From each patient, about 8.9 milliliters of peripheral blood was collected into an EDTA anticoagulant tube. PBMCs were isolated by Ficoll Paque Plus density gradient separation without further T cell sorting. An Agilent 2100 Bioanalyzer and agarose gel were used to check RNA quality, and a NanoDrop 2000 was used to measure RNA concentration. Library preparation employed multiplex PCR. The instrument given in TCRdb is Illumina HiSeq 4000. To build TCR beta libraries, CDR3 regions were amplified by Arm-PCR using iRepertoire HTBI primers. PCR products were gel purified before sequencing. The authors' pipeline ran thus. Gene usage analysis of CDR3 amino acid clonotypes relied on the approximately 68 TRBV and around 14 TRBJ segments identified across samples. Filtered high-quality paired reads were merged into contigs using COPE and FqMerger. BLAST was used to align contigs to the IMGT TRBV, TRBD and TRBJ reference genes, and CDR3 was defined following IMGT. Any clonotype with a frequency above 0.1% was counted as a highly expanded clone. Shannon entropy was used to measure repertoire diversity, and the Gini coefficient was used to measure V-J evenness. A clonotype was considered public if more than one individual shared it. Clones were called with MiXCR by TCRdb after fastp trimmed the public reads at Q25, and only in-frame beta chains were retained. Identical CDR3 protein sequences are pooled into one entry, listed with their most common genes and DNA. TCRdb, rather than the study authors, made the V and J calls. For this sample the table gives a few hundred thousand distinct CDR3 sequences, of which roughly 21% were detected only once. About 14% of the sample is taken by the ten largest.

Counted from cysteine to phenylalanine, this CDR3 has 13 amino acids. CDR3 DNA only is kept here, 39 bases in frame from base 1. V is trimmed back by 5 bases and J by 4 bases, and the junction contains 2 bases that no gene match accounts for. The germline V gene encodes CDR1 MNHEY and CDR2 SMNVEV (reference sequence). The study at large found these results: As a limitation, the authors acknowledged that the small sample size may reduce accuracy. Persistent disease showed preferential use of TRBV28, TRBJ1-2 and TRBJ2-5, whereas newly diagnosed disease favored TRBV20-1 and TRBJ2-1. A larger number of public clonotypes was shared among persistent patients (more than 2,500) than among newly diagnosed patients (roughly 1,000). Only the TCR beta chain was sequenced and analyzed. Lower TCR Shannon entropy and fewer highly expanded clones were observed in persistent Graves' disease patients than in newly diagnosed patients, which suggested clonal expansion. Because the primary lesion, thyroid tissue, could not be accessed, the study looked at peripheral blood alone.

The sequence derives from a female donor with Graves disease. The chain couples TRBV27 to TRBJ1-5, with 7 junctional bases fitting TRBD1. The sequencing used peripheral blood mononuclear cells (PBMCs), collected at new diagnosis, from a patient treated with antithyroid drugs. The nucleotide sequence reads as follows: TGTGCCAGCAGTGGGACAGATAATCAGCCCCAGCATTTT. This translates into CASSGTDNQPQHF.